This T cell receptor (beta chain) was captured in a study of shared clonotypes between healthy human individuals. Regarding the study as a whole: The low donor count limited represented genetic and exposure-history diversity. Around 5.4% of naive CD4 clonotypes were common to a handful of donors.

Researchers partitioned CD4+ cells into CD45RA+ naive and CD45RA-negative memory subsets. The protocol was immunoSEQ multiplex PCR, while the TCRdb copy is restricted to in-frame clones and leaves out a portion. Of over a million clones listed, around 97% are singletons. CDR1 and CDR2 (germline): SGDLS, YYNGEE. The V end lost 4 bases, the J end lost 1 base, and 9 bases lay between the germline ends. The CDR3 has 14 residues. For this clone: As yet, its antigen is unknown.

The chain uses TRBV9 and TRBJ2-4, with unresolved D. The material sequenced was naive CD4+ T cells sorted from blood. The sample's subset: CD45RA+ positively selected. The origin of this receptor is a man aged 25 to 40 in good health. The CDR3 sequence is CASSPQTAKNIQYF. CDR3 sequence (DNA): TGTGCCAGCAGCCCCCAAACGGCCAAAAACATTCAGTACTTC.